Listed below are T cell receptor beta chains from one sample, sequenced in a study of CD8 T cells in Susac syndrome. TCRdb called the immunoSEQ multiplex PCR reads again in MiXCR, with one record for every CDR3 protein. The repertoire holds 250,000 to 350,000 distinct CDR3 sequences, around 83% seen once, with 0.095% to 0.14% in the top ten. Sequencing was performed on CD8+ T cells from PBMCs. The receptor source for this set is a human donor with multiple sclerosis. CDR3s include the opening cysteine and the closing phenylalanine or tryptophan. The D gene is left open where the match is weak. Size is omitted from some rows. Given values are once, few, many or a class for expanded clones.

v_call	clone_size	j_call	d_call	cdr3_aa	cdr3_nt
TRBV29-1	once	TRBJ2-5	.	CSVDVGATQETQYF	TGCAGCGTTGACGTCGGGGCGACTCAAGAGACCCAGTACTTC
TRBV30	.	TRBJ2-7	TRBD2	CAWTVASGPYEQYF	TGTGCCTGGACGGTAGCTAGCGGACCCTACGAGCAGTACTTC
TRBV9	.	TRBJ1-2	.	CASSGSRTRNYGYTF	TGTGCCAGCAGCGGAAGTCGGACACGCAACTATGGCTACACCTTC
TRBV20-1	.	TRBJ2-3	TRBD1	CSARDGTGGPSDTQYF	TGCAGTGCTAGAGATGGGACAGGGGGCCCGAGCGATACGCAGTATTTT
TRBV27	.	TRBJ1-4	.	CASSHLGSANEKLFF	TGTGCCAGCAGCCACTTGGGAAGTGCTAATGAAAAACTGTTTTTT
TRBV15	.	TRBJ1-5	.	CATSREGYNQPQHF	TGTGCCACCAGCAGAGAGGGGTACAATCAGCCCCAGCATTTT
TRBV6-1	few	TRBJ1-1	.	CASSWRDTMNTEAFF	TGTGCCAGCAGCTGGAGGGACACGATGAACACTGAAGCTTTCTTT
TRBV15	.	TRBJ2-7	.	CATSIHIGGSYEQYF	TGTGCCACCAGCATACATATAGGGGGCTCCTACGAGCAGTACTTC
TRBV5-5	.	TRBJ1-2	.	CASSLIRRYGYTF	TGTGCCAGCAGCTTGATACGTCGTTATGGCTACACCTTC
TRBV29-1	.	TRBJ2-1	TRBD2	CSVAGTSRYEQFF	TGCAGCGTCGCCGGGACTAGTCGCTATGAGCAGTTCTTC
TRBV9	.	TRBJ2-7	.	CASSVGGSLYEQYF	TGTGCCAGCAGCGTAGGTGGGAGCCTCTACGAGCAGTACTTC
TRBV6-5	.	TRBJ2-7	.	CASSYVGPDYEQYF	TGTGCCAGCAGTTACGTAGGACCGGACTACGAGCAGTACTTC
TRBV6-5	.	TRBJ2-2	.	CASRGWSGELFF	TGTGCCAGCCGCGGGTGGTCCGGGGAGCTGTTTTTT
TRBV6-2/TRBV6-3	.	TRBJ1-2	TRBD1	CASSYWDSNYGYTF	TGTGCCAGCAGTTACTGGGACAGTAACTATGGCTACACCTTC